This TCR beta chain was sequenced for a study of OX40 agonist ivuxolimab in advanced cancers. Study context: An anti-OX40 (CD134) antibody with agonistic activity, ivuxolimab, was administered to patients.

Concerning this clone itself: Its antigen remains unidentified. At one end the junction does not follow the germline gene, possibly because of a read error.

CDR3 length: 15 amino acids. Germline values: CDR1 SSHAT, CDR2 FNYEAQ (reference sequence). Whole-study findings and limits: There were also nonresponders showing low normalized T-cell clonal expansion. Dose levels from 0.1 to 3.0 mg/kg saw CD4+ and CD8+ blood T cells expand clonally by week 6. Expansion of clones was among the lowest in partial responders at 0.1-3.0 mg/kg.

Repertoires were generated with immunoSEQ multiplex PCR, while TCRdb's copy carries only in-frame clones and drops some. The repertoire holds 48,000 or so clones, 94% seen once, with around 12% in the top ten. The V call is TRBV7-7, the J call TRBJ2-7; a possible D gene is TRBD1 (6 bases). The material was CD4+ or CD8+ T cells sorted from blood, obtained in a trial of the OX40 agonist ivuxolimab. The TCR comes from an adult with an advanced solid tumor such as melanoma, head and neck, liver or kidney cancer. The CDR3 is CASSLVRTDSYEQYF. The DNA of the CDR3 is TGTGCTAGCAGCTTAGTGAGGACAGATTCCTACGAGCAGTACTTC.